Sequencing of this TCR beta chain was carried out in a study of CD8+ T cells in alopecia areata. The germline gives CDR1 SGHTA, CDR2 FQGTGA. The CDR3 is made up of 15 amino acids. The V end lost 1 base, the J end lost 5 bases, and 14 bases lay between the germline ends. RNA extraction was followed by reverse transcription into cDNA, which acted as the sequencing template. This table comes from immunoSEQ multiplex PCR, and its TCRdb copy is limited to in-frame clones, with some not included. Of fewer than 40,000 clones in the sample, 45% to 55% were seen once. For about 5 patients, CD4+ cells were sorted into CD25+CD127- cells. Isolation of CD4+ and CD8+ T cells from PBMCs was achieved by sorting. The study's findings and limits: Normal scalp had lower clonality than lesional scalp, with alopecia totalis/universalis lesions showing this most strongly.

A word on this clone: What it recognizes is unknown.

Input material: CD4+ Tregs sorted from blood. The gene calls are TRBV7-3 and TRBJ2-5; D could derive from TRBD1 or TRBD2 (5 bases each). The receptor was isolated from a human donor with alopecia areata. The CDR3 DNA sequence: TGTGCCAGCAGCTTAAGGATCGGATGGGGGGAGACCCAGTACTTC. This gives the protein CASSLRIGWGETQYF.